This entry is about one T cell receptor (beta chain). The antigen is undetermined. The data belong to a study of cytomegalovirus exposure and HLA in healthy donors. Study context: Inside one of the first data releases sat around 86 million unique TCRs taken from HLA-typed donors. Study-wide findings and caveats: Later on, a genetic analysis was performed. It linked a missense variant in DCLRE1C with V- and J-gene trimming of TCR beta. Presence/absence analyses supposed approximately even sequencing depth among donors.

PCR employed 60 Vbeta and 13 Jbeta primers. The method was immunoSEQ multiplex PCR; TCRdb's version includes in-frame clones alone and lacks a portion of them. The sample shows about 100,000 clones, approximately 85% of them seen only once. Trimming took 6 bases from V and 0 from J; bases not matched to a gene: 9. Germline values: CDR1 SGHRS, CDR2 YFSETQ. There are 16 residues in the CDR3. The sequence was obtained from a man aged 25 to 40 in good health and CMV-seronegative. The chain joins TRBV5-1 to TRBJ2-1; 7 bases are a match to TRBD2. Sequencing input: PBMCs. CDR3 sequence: CASTELAASSYNEQFF. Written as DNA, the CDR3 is TGCGCCAGCACTGAGCTAGCGGCCAGCTCCTACAATGAGCAGTTCTTC.